The rows below give T cell receptor beta chains drawn from one sample of a study of identical twins. TCRdb analysed the 5' RACE reads with MiXCR anew, one entry per CDR3 protein. The table lists hundreds of thousands of distinct CDR3 sequences, 15% to 20% of them singletons, with around 12% in the top ten. The same specimen was also included in a second study, on T cells expressing NK-cell markers.

What was sequenced was PBMCs. The source is a woman between 18 and 29 years old in good health. Both conserved end residues are part of each CDR3. D genes are given only for firm matches. Only some rows state a clone size, as once, few, many or a class for expanded clones.

D gene: -; J gene: TRBJ1-1; V gene: TRBV7-9; clone size: few; CDR3 length: 14; CDR3 DNA: TGTGCCAGCACCCACAATCGGGGGTGGACTGAAGCTTTCTTT; CDR3 protein: CASTHNRGWTEAFF
D gene: -; J gene: TRBJ2-7; V gene: TRBV3-1; clone size: few; CDR3 length: 15; CDR3 DNA: TGTGCCAGCAGCCTAGGGACTGCGGGCACCTACGAGCAGTACTTC; CDR3 protein: CASSLGTAGTYEQYF
D gene: -; J gene: TRBJ2-3; V gene: TRBV11-2; clone size: -; CDR3 length: 13; CDR3 DNA: TGTGCCAGCAGCTTAGTCTATCCAGATACGCAGTATTTT; CDR3 protein: CASSLVYPDTQYF
D gene: -; J gene: TRBJ1-1; V gene: TRBV7-2; clone size: few; CDR3 length: 14; CDR3 DNA: TGTGCCAGCAGCTTGATGGCGGTGAACACTGAAGCTTTCTTT; CDR3 protein: CASSLMAVNTEAFF
D gene: TRBD1; J gene: TRBJ2-7; V gene: TRBV5-1; clone size: few; CDR3 length: 15; CDR3 DNA: TGCGCCAGCGCCGAAGGGACAGGGGGCGACTACGAGCAGTACTTC; CDR3 protein: CASAEGTGGDYEQYF
D gene: TRBD2; J gene: TRBJ2-1; V gene: TRBV4-3; clone size: -; CDR3 length: 17; CDR3 DNA: TGCGCCAGCAGCCAAGGGGTAGCGGGAGCGTCCTACAATGAGCAGTTCTTC; CDR3 protein: CASSQGVAGASYNEQFF
D gene: -; J gene: TRBJ2-2; V gene: TRBV6-5; clone size: -; CDR3 length: 13; CDR3 DNA: TGTGCCAGCAGTTTTATTCATCCCGGGGAGCTGTTTTTT; CDR3 protein: CASSFIHPGELFF
D gene: TRBD1; J gene: TRBJ1-1; V gene: TRBV6-5; clone size: -; CDR3 length: 12; CDR3 DNA: TGTGCCAGCACCGGGACAGGCACTGAAGCTTTCTTT; CDR3 protein: CASTGTGTEAFF
D gene: -; J gene: TRBJ2-1; V gene: TRBV12-3/TRBV12-4; clone size: -; CDR3 length: 15; CDR3 DNA: TGTGCCAGCAGTTTAGGGGCTAGCGTCTCAAATGAGCAGTTCTTC; CDR3 protein: CASSLGASVSNEQFF
D gene: -; J gene: TRBJ2-7; V gene: TRBV5-1; clone size: -; CDR3 length: 14; CDR3 DNA: TGCGCCAGCAGCATAGGGGACGGGACCTACGAGCAGTACTTC; CDR3 protein: CASSIGDGTYEQYF
D gene: -; J gene: TRBJ2-6; V gene: TRBV12-3/TRBV12-4; clone size: many; CDR3 length: 20; CDR3 DNA: TGTGCCAGCAGTTTGCGGCTCTTTTGGGGAATTCGGTCTGGGGCCAACGTCCTGACTTTC; CDR3 protein: CASSLRLFWGIRSGANVLTF
D gene: TRBD2; J gene: TRBJ2-7; V gene: TRBV4-2; clone size: -; CDR3 length: 11; CDR3 DNA: TGTGCCAGCAGCCAAGGGGAGGGGCAGTACTTC; CDR3 protein: CASSQGEGQYF
D gene: -; J gene: TRBJ1-4; V gene: TRBV6-7; clone size: -; CDR3 length: 14; CDR3 DNA: TGTGCCAGCAGCTCCTCGACCGGGACCGGAGAACTGTTTTTT; CDR3 protein: CASSSSTGTGELFF
D gene: TRBD2; J gene: TRBJ2-5; V gene: TRBV12-3/TRBV12-4; clone size: many; CDR3 length: 15; CDR3 DNA: TGTGCCAGCAGCCCAGGGACTAGCGGCCAAGAGACCCAGTACTTC; CDR3 protein: CASSPGTSGQETQYF
D gene: -; J gene: TRBJ1-4; V gene: TRBV5-1; clone size: once; CDR3 length: 13; CDR3 DNA: TGCGCCAGCAGTCCGGGCCCGGGGGAAAAACTGTTTTTT; CDR3 protein: CASSPGPGEKLFF
D gene: -; J gene: TRBJ2-5; V gene: TRBV20-1; clone size: few; CDR3 length: 13; CDR3 DNA: TGCAGTGCCAGCCGGGGACGCCAAGAGACCCAGTACTTC; CDR3 protein: CSASRGRQETQYF
D gene: -; J gene: TRBJ2-7; V gene: TRBV5-5; clone size: few; CDR3 length: 15; CDR3 DNA: TGTGCCAGCAGCCCTAGTATCAGCACCTCCTACGAGCAGTACTTC; CDR3 protein: CASSPSISTSYEQYF
D gene: -; J gene: TRBJ2-1; V gene: TRBV20-1; clone size: few; CDR3 length: 14; CDR3 DNA: TGCAGTGCTTCACCCTTAGCGACCTACAATGAGCAGTTCTTC; CDR3 protein: CSASPLATYNEQFF
D gene: TRBD2; J gene: TRBJ2-1; V gene: TRBV11-2; clone size: -; CDR3 length: 18; CDR3 DNA: TGTGCCAGCAGCTCCCGGTTAAGCGGGAGGCCCATATACAATGAGCAGTTCTTC; CDR3 protein: CASSSRLSGRPIYNEQFF
D gene: TRBD2; J gene: TRBJ2-1; V gene: TRBV6-5; clone size: -; CDR3 length: 16; CDR3 DNA: TGTGCCAGCAGTTACTCGGGACTAGCGCGGTACAATGAGCAGTTCTTC; CDR3 protein: CASSYSGLARYNEQFF
D gene: TRBD2; J gene: TRBJ2-1; V gene: TRBV10-3; clone size: few; CDR3 length: 15; CDR3 DNA: TGTGCCATCAGTGTAGGGACTAGCTTGGGTAATGAGCAGTTCTTC; CDR3 protein: CAISVGTSLGNEQFF
D gene: -; J gene: TRBJ1-1; V gene: TRBV6-2/TRBV6-3; clone size: few; CDR3 length: 13; CDR3 DNA: TGTGCCAGCTGCAGAGGAATGAACACTGAAGCTTTCTTT; CDR3 protein: CASCRGMNTEAFF
D gene: -; J gene: TRBJ2-1; V gene: TRBV20-1; clone size: few; CDR3 length: 12; CDR3 DNA: TGCAGTGGGAGGGCATGGGACAATGAGCAGTTCTTC; CDR3 protein: CSGRAWDNEQFF
D gene: -; J gene: TRBJ2-4; V gene: TRBV10-3; clone size: -; CDR3 length: 16; CDR3 DNA: TGTGCCATCAGTGAGTCGTCAGGGATCGCCAAAAACATTCAGTACTTC; CDR3 protein: CAISESSGIAKNIQYF
D gene: -; J gene: TRBJ2-1; V gene: TRBV20-1; clone size: -; CDR3 length: 13; CDR3 DNA: TGCAGTGCTAGAGATCTGATAGCAAATGAGCAGTTCTTC; CDR3 protein: CSARDLIANEQFF
D gene: TRBD2; J gene: TRBJ2-3; V gene: TRBV20-1; clone size: few; CDR3 length: 14; CDR3 DNA: TGCAGTGCGCAATTAGCGGGAGGGCCAGATACGCAGTATTTT; CDR3 protein: CSAQLAGGPDTQYF
D gene: TRBD1; J gene: TRBJ2-3; V gene: TRBV6-1; clone size: -; CDR3 length: 15; CDR3 DNA: TGTGCCAGCAGCGCACAGGGGGCTAGTGCAGATACGCAGTATTTT; CDR3 protein: CASSAQGASADTQYF
D gene: TRBD2; J gene: TRBJ2-5; V gene: TRBV7-9; clone size: -; CDR3 length: 16; CDR3 DNA: TGTGCCAGCAGCTCGACTAGCGGGAGGGCCAGAGAGACCCAGTACTTC; CDR3 protein: CASSSTSGRARETQYF
D gene: TRBD2; J gene: TRBJ2-7; V gene: TRBV20-1; clone size: few; CDR3 length: 15; CDR3 DNA: TGCAGTGCTAGACACGCTAGCGGTGCAACCTACGAGCAGTACTTC; CDR3 protein: CSARHASGATYEQYF
D gene: -; J gene: TRBJ2-4; V gene: TRBV3-1; clone size: -; CDR3 length: 12; CDR3 DNA: TGTGCCAGCAGCCTCAGTATGGGTATTCAGTACTTC; CDR3 protein: CASSLSMGIQYF
D gene: TRBD2; J gene: TRBJ2-3; V gene: TRBV7-6; clone size: many; CDR3 length: 16; CDR3 DNA: TGTGCCAGCAGCTTAGCCAGCGGGAGAGAGGCAGATACGCAGTATTTT; CDR3 protein: CASSLASGREADTQYF